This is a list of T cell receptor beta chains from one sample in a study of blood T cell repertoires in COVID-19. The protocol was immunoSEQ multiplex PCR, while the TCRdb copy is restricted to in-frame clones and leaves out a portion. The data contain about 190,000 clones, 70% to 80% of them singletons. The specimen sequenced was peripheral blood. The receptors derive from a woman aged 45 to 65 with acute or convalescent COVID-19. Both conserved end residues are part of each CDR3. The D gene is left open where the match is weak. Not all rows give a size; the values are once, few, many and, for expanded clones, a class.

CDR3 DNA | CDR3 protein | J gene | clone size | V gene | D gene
TGTGCCAGCAGCTTAGGGGCAGGGCGACAGCCCCAGCATTTT | CASSLGAGRQPQHF | TRBJ1-5 | . | TRBV11-2 | .
TGTGCCAGCCCTAGGGAGTCTTCCTACAATGAGCAGTTCTTC | CASPRESSYNEQFF | TRBJ2-1 | . | TRBV2 | .
TGTGCCAGCAGCCAGGGCTGGACTGAAGCTTTCTTT | CASSQGWTEAFF | TRBJ1-1 | . | TRBV3-1/TRBV3-2 | .
TGTGCCAGCAGTTCACCGACTAGCGGGAGGGCCAGGGAGACCCAGTACTTC | CASSSPTSGRARETQYF | TRBJ2-5 | . | TRBV28 | TRBD2
TGTGCCAGCAGCACCCGGGGGGCGGCTTGCTCTGAAGCTTTCTTT | CASSTRGAACSEAFF | TRBJ1-1 | few | TRBV21-1 | .
TGTGCCAGCAGTCAAACTACAGATACGCAGTATTTT | CASSQTTDTQYF | TRBJ2-3 | . | TRBV2 | .
TGTGCCAGCAGCCCCTTCCGGGGGGGCCAGGATGAGCAGTTCTTC | CASSPFRGGQDEQFF | TRBJ2-1 | . | TRBV13 | TRBD2
TGTGCCAGCAGAGGGCGGGGAGGAGGATCAGATACGCAGTATTTT | CASRGRGGGSDTQYF | TRBJ2-3 | once | TRBV13 | .
TGTGCCAGCAGCCTACCGACAGGGAAAGAGACCCAGTACTTC | CASSLPTGKETQYF | TRBJ2-5 | once | TRBV7-9 | TRBD1
TGTGCCAGCTCACCGGGGCTGGGGAACACAGATACGCAGTATTTT | CASSPGLGNTDTQYF | TRBJ2-3 | . | TRBV18 | .
TGTGCCAGTAGTTCTACCCCGAGTCACTATGGCTACACCTTC | CASSSTPSHYGYTF | TRBJ1-2 | . | TRBV19 | .
TGTGCCAGTAGTGCTGTTGCGGGGGCGCGCACTGAAGCTTTCTTT | CASSAVAGARTEAFF | TRBJ1-1 | . | TRBV19 | .
TGTGCCAGCAGCCCCCCCGCAACGCGGAAAGGCTACACCTTC | CASSPPATRKGYTF | TRBJ1-2 | . | TRBV7-9 | .
TGCGCCAGCAGCCAAGAAAAGAGGGACAGTTCCCGTCCGGGTGAAAAACTGTTTTTT | CASSQEKRDSSRPGEKLFF | TRBJ1-4 | . | TRBV4-1 | TRBD1
TGTGCCAGCAGCTTAGCGACAGGGGGTAATTCACCCCTCCACTTT | CASSLATGGNSPLHF | TRBJ1-6 | . | TRBV11-2 | TRBD1
TGTGCCAGCAGCTTACAGGGGGCAATTTACGAGCAGTACTTC | CASSLQGAIYEQYF | TRBJ2-7 | . | TRBV5-5 | TRBD1
TGTGCCAGCACCGGGTGGAGTTCTTCCGAGCAGTACTTC | CASTGWSSSEQYF | TRBJ2-7 | . | TRBV11-2 | .
TGCGCCAGCAGCGCATCAGGGGGCTACGAGCAGTACTTC | CASSASGGYEQYF | TRBJ2-7 | . | TRBV5-1 | TRBD1
TGTGCCAGCAGTACCTCCACAGGGGGCAATCAGCCCCAGCATTTT | CASSTSTGGNQPQHF | TRBJ1-5 | . | TRBV27 | TRBD1
TGTGCCAGCAGCTCCTACCTAAGGCAGGGCGATGAGCAGTTCTTC | CASSSYLRQGDEQFF | TRBJ2-1 | . | TRBV11-2 | .
TGTGCCAGTAGCCATCAGGGGACATCCCAGCATTTT | CASSHQGTSQHF | TRBJ1-5 | few | TRBV19 | .
TGTGCCAGCAGCGAAGATAAGCGGGTCTCCTACAATGAGCAGTTCTTC | CASSEDKRVSYNEQFF | TRBJ2-1 | . | TRBV9 | .
TGTGCCAGCAGTGAACCTTTTACTAGCGGGTGGGCTAACTACGAGCAGTACTTC | CASSEPFTSGWANYEQYF | TRBJ2-7 | few | TRBV6-1 | TRBD2
TGTGCCAGCATGGAACAGGGTTCCTCCTACAATGAGCAGTTCTTC | CASMEQGSSYNEQFF | TRBJ2-1 | . | TRBV6-5 | .
TGTGCTAGCAGCTTAGCTCTCGAGCAGTACTTC | CASSLALEQYF | TRBJ2-7 | . | TRBV7-7 | .
TGTGCCAGCAGCGGACAGGGATTCCTTGGCTACACCTTC | CASSGQGFLGYTF | TRBJ1-2 | . | TRBV9 | TRBD1
TGTGCCAGCGGGCCTACAGTCCTAGAAAAACTGTTTTTT | CASGPTVLEKLFF | TRBJ1-4 | . | TRBV6-5 | .
TGTGCCAGCAGTCCCCAGGGGGGCTATGGCTACACCTTC | CASSPQGGYGYTF | TRBJ1-2 | . | TRBV12-3/TRBV12-4 | TRBD1
TGCGCCAGCAGCTTGGACAGCCTCTCTGGAAACACCATATATTTT | CASSLDSLSGNTIYF | TRBJ1-3 | once | TRBV5-1 | .
TGTGCCTGGGGTAGGGGCGATGGTGAAAAACTGTTTTTT | CAWGRGDGEKLFF | TRBJ1-4 | . | TRBV30 | .
TGTGCCAGCTCACCACCTGGGGGGGCGAGCACAGATACGCAGTATTTT | CASSPPGGASTDTQYF | TRBJ2-3 | . | TRBV18 | .
TGTGCCAGCAGCTTAGTGGGGCAGTGGAATGAGCAGTTCTTC | CASSLVGQWNEQFF | TRBJ2-1 | . | TRBV11-2 | .
TGTGCCAGCAGAAGCGGGGGAGGAGATGAGCAGTTCTTC | CASRSGGGDEQFF | TRBJ2-1 | . | TRBV28 | TRBD2